The next 11 T cell receptor beta chains were all read from a single sample in a study of blood T cell repertoires in COVID-19. TCRdb's copy holds only in-frame clones and misses some; the assay was immunoSEQ multiplex PCR. The sample includes 250,000 to 350,000 clones, around 90% seen only once; the top ten take less than 3%. The sequenced sample was peripheral blood. Receptor source: a woman in her twenties or thirties with COVID-19, enrolled during active disease.

The V and J genes are TRBV7-9 and TRBJ2-3; 11 bases are shared with TRBD2. Trimming took 4 bases from V and 5 from J; bases not matched to a gene: 11. CDR1 is SEHNR and CDR2 is FQNEAQ in the germline V gene (reference sequence). The CDR3 covers 17 residues. The CDR3 loop reads CASSSLLAGEVKDTQYF. The CDR3 DNA is TGTGCCAGCAGCTCCTTACTAGCGGGAGAAGTAAAAGATACGCAGTATTTT.

This chain joins TRBV19 and TRBJ2-2; 14 bases align to TRBD2. The CDR3 spans 18 residues. Germline CDR1 reads LNHDA; CDR2 reads SQIVND (reference sequence). V lost 1 base, J lost 5 bases, and 6 bases stayed unmatched. The CDR3 nucleotides are TGTGCCAGTAGTATAGGGACGGGACTAGCGGGAGTTACCGGGGAGCTGTTTTTT. As protein: CASSIGTGLAGVTGELFF.

This rearrangement joins TRBV9 to TRBJ2-5; weak D call: TRBD1 (5 bases). From germline, CDR1 is SGDLS and CDR2 YYNGEE. This CDR3 comprises 19 residues. V gave up 3 bases and J gave up 9 bases, with 33 bases separating them. The chain's CDR3 is CASSGGPAGRMKGPPAQYF. The DNA for the CDR3 is TGTGCCAGCAGCGGGGGCCCGGCAGGCCGAATGAAGGGGCCTCCGGCCCAGTACTTC.

The genes are TRBV5-1 and TRBJ1-1; TRBD1 matches 7 bases. Germline V CDR1 and CDR2: SGHRS, YFSETQ. The CDR3 is 16 residues long. V was clipped by 0 bases and J by 4 bases; unmatched bases: 9. CDR3 sequence reads: CASSLEGQSITTEAFF. In DNA form, the CDR3 reads TGCGCCAGCAGCTTGGAGGGACAGAGTATTACCACTGAAGCTTTCTTT. Variable domain in full (rest from reference TRBV5-1 and TRBJ1-1): KAGVTQTPRYLIKTRGQQVTLSCSPISGHRSVSWYQQTPGQGLQFLFEYFSETQRNKGNFPGRFSGRQFSNSRSEMNVSTLELGDSALYLCASSLEGQSITTEAFFGQGTRLTVV.

V usage is TRBV6-6 and J usage is TRBJ2-2; D possibly corresponds to TRBD1 (6 bases). Germline V gene lookup returns CDR1 MNHNY and CDR2 SVGAGI (reference sequence). The V gene lost 6 bases and the J gene lost 3 bases, with 8 bases spanning the gap. There are 13 residues in the CDR3. The CDR3 nucleotides are TGTGCCAGCAGCAGGGGTGACACCGGGGAGCTGTTTTTT. Translating gives CASSRGDTGELFF.

V is TRBV7-9 and J is TRBJ1-2; D unresolved. The germline V gene has CDR1 SEHNR and CDR2 FQNEAQ (reference sequence). The CDR3 has 16 amino acids. Trimming cost V 4 bases and J 0 bases, with 15 bases left between them. CDR3: CASSSSTLDPNYGYTF. DNA for the CDR3: TGTGCCAGCAGCTCATCGACTCTTGACCCTAACTATGGCTACACCTTC.

This clone appeared a single time. The CDR3 nucleotides are TGTGCCAGCTCGTTGGGACAGAACACCGGGGAGCTGTTTTTT. It yields the protein CASSLGQNTGELFF. The V gene is TRBV18, the J gene TRBJ2-2, with D possibly TRBD1 on 6 matching bases. This CDR3 contains 14 residues. V lost 6 bases and J 1 base, leaving 9 bases between the germline ends. Germline V gene data show CDR1 as KGHSH and CDR2 as LQKENI.

The gene calls are TRBV5-4 and TRBJ1-4; a weak D match, TRBD1 (6 bases). Germline CDR1 SGHNT, CDR2 YYREEE (reference sequence). This CDR3 contains 16 residues. The V end lost 2 bases, the J end lost 0 bases, and 11 bases lay between the germline ends. CDR3 residues: CASSLQGASTNEKLFF. The CDR3 DNA reads as TGTGCCAGCAGCTTACAGGGAGCCTCAACTAATGAAAAACTGTTTTTT. The whole variable domain, filled in from reference TRBV5-4 and TRBJ1-4, reads ETGVTQSPTHLIKTRGQQVTLRCSSQSGHNTVSWYQQALGQGPQFIFQYYREEENGRGNFPPRFSGLQFPNYSSELNVNALELDDSALYLCASSLQGASTNEKLFFGSGTQLSVL.

This clone was recorded only once. CDR3 bases: TGTGCCATCAGGGACGCCGACAGCAACTCTGGAAACACCATATATTTT. Translated, it gives CAIRDADSNSGNTIYF. The rearrangement links TRBV10-3 to TRBJ1-3, with a tentative D call TRBD1 (5 bases). CDR3 length equals 16 residues. Trimming took 6 bases from V and 0 from J, leaving 15 bases between them. Germline V gene sequence: CDR1 ENHRY, CDR2 SYGVKD.

The CDR3 DNA follows: TGTGCCAGCAGCCAAGGTTTCCTAGCGGGAGGGCCCCGAAGTGAGCAGTTCTTC. It translates to CASSQGFLAGGPRSEQFF. The chain has TRBV3-1 (or the pseudogene TRBV3-2) and TRBJ2-1; 12 bases align to TRBD2. The CDR3 sequence is 18 residues long. Germline assignment: CDR1 LGHDT and CDR2 YNNKEL (reference sequence). V lost 1 base, J lost 9 bases, and 13 bases stayed unmatched.

The J gene is TRBJ1-6, the V gene TRBV7-3; possibly TRBD1 for D (5 bases). The germline V and J ends were trimmed by 2 bases and 7 bases, with 12 bases remaining between them. The germline V gene has CDR1 SGHTA and CDR2 FQGTGA. The length of the CDR3 is 15 residues. The CDR3 bases are TGTGCCAGCAGCTTAGGGGCCTCTAGGAATTCACCCCTCCACTTT. It translates to CASSLGASRNSPLHF.